A single T cell receptor beta chain is shown here with its context. Its antigen is still unknown. The sample is drawn from a study of blood T cells in healthy people across ages. Study context: About one barcoded beta molecule per two T cells was the capture yield of template switching. Notes on the study in general: The diversity estimates, figures obtained from one million T cells, were considered underestimates.

Total RNA, at least 6 micrograms per sample, came from PBMCs. Trimming left V 0 bases short and J 4 bases short, with 10 bases between. Per germline, CDR1 LGHNA and CDR2 YSLEER. The CDR3 is 16 residues long. For the second PCR, which ran for 7 to 11 cycles, a sample-barcoded 5' primer and a J-beta primer mix were used. Each CDR3 protein is one row after TCRdb ran MiXCR on the 5' RACE reads. The sample lists over a million distinct CDR3 sequences, approximately 43% occurring once. Sequencing was done on a sample of blood. The V call is TRBV4-3, the J call TRBJ1-6; a possible D gene is TRBD1 (6 bases). This receptor was identified in a young woman in good health. DNA of the CDR3: TGCGCCAGCAGCCAAGACTGGGGGGCATATAATTCACCCCTCCACTTT. Protein sequence: CASSQDWGAYNSPLHF.